A selection of T cell receptor beta chains follows, all from one sample in a study of T cells after yellow fever vaccination. Each CDR3 protein is one row after TCRdb ran MiXCR on the 5' RACE reads. Seen here are approximately 250,000 distinct CDR3 sequences, about 5.2% observed once, and the top ten hold roughly 3.4%. The sample was CD4+ T cells sorted from PBMCs, taken on the day of the yellow fever booster vaccination. The receptor source for this set is a young man who received the YFV17D yellow fever vaccine. CDR3s include the opening cysteine and the closing phenylalanine or tryptophan. The D gene is left open where the match is weak. Clone size, where shown, is once, few, many, or a class for clones that have expanded.

J gene	D gene	V gene	clone size	CDR3 protein	CDR3 DNA
TRBJ2-1	-	TRBV7-2	-	CASSSPSLVNEQFF	TGTGCCAGCAGCTCTCCTAGCCTGGTCAATGAGCAGTTCTTC
TRBJ2-3	TRBD2	TRBV7-7	few	CASSLGAGGITDTQYF	TGTGCTAGCAGCTTAGGTGCGGGGGGCATCACAGATACGCAGTATTTT
TRBJ2-2	TRBD2	TRBV7-9	few	CASSRQRGASITGELFF	TGTGCCAGCAGCCGACAGCGGGGAGCGTCGATCACCGGGGAGCTGTTTTTT
TRBJ2-2	-	TRBV5-5	-	CASSDLAVLNTGELFF	TGTGCCAGCAGCGACCTTGCAGTTCTGAACACCGGGGAGCTGTTTTTT
TRBJ1-2	-	TRBV12-3/TRBV12-4	few	CASTTAGAANGYTF	TGTGCCAGCACAACTGCAGGGGCGGCTAATGGCTACACCTTC
TRBJ2-5	-	TRBV6-5	-	CASSYAWQETQYF	TGTGCCAGCAGTTACGCCTGGCAAGAGACCCAGTACTTC
TRBJ2-3	TRBD2	TRBV12-3/TRBV12-4	-	CASQLAGGYYTQYF	TGTGCCAGCCAACTAGCGGGGGGGTATTATACGCAGTATTTT
TRBJ1-1	TRBD1	TRBV29-1	-	CSVVGQMNTEAFF	TGCAGCGTAGTGGGACAGATGAACACTGAAGCTTTCTTT
TRBJ2-5	-	TRBV9	few	CASSVGNGFQETQYF	TGTGCCAGCAGCGTAGGGAATGGCTTTCAAGAGACCCAGTACTTC
TRBJ2-3	TRBD2	TRBV10-3	few	CATNTLRTRLSADTQYF	TGTGCCACCAACACCCTCCGGACTAGACTAAGCGCAGATACGCAGTATTTT
TRBJ2-7	-	TRBV5-1	few	CASSFETEPAPYEQYF	TGCGCCAGCAGCTTCGAGACAGAACCGGCACCCTACGAGCAGTACTTC
TRBJ1-3	-	TRBV11-2	-	CASSYGVGTRNTIYF	TGTGCCAGCAGCTACGGAGTGGGGACTAGAAACACCATATATTTT
TRBJ2-2	-	TRBV5-5	many	CASSLGGQHTGELFF	TGTGCCAGCAGCCTGGGGGGACAACACACCGGGGAGCTGTTTTTT
TRBJ2-1	TRBD2	TRBV7-2	few	CASSFLAGGAYNEQFF	TGTGCCAGCAGCTTCTTAGCGGGGGGGGCCTACAATGAGCAGTTCTTC
TRBJ2-3	-	TRBV7-2	few	CASSLAVPDTQYF	TGTGCCAGCAGCTTAGCGGTGCCAGATACGCAGTATTTT
TRBJ2-5	TRBD1	TRBV7-2	few	CASSSPDRNQETQYF	TGTGCCAGCAGCTCCCCGGACAGGAATCAAGAGACCCAGTACTTC
TRBJ1-1	-	TRBV5-1	few	CASSSTGQGSGADTEAFF	TGCGCCAGCAGCTCAACGGGACAAGGTTCTGGAGCGGACACTGAAGCTTTCTTT
TRBJ2-3	-	TRBV7-3	few	CASSPGGGSDTQYF	TGTGCCAGCAGCCCAGGGGGGGGATCAGATACGCAGTATTTT
TRBJ2-2	TRBD2	TRBV5-1	few	CASSLIGTSGGIGELFF	TGCGCCAGCAGCTTGATCGGGACTAGCGGGGGAATCGGGGAGCTGTTTTTT
TRBJ2-7	-	TRBV5-1	many	CASSPGHYEQYF	TGCGCCAGCAGCCCGGGCCACTACGAGCAGTACTTC
TRBJ2-5	TRBD2	TRBV29-1	-	CSVEGGGAPRTQYF	TGCAGCGTTGAGGGCGGGGGGGCCCCGAGGACCCAGTACTTC
TRBJ1-1	-	TRBV20-1	-	CSARAVGKQGAFF	TGCAGTGCTAGAGCGGTTGGGAAACAAGGAGCTTTCTTT
TRBJ1-5	-	TRBV5-1	few	CASSPTGTVNQPQHF	TGCGCCAGCAGCCCCACAGGGACGGTCAATCAGCCCCAGCATTTT